This TCR beta chain was identified in a study of T-cell memory formation after mild COVID-19. TCRdb recomputed calls from the 5' RACE reads with MiXCR, one row per CDR3 protein. This repertoire shows 470,000 or so distinct CDR3 sequences, roughly 20% found once; its top ten account for more than 8%. Specimen: PBMCs or a T cell subset sorted from them (not recorded which). This receptor was taken from an adult woman who had mild COVID-19 (a few samples of this study predate the infection). Cell type and time point are not known.

DNA of the CDR3: TGTGCCAGCAGTTACAGGGGTGCCTACAATGAGCAGTTCTTC. This sequence encodes CASSYRGAYNEQFF. The chain carries TRBV6-5 and TRBJ2-1, with D possibly TRBD1 on 5 matching bases. V was shortened by 2 bases and J by 2 bases, with 7 bases between the two germline ends. The CDR3 runs to 14 residues. Germline V gives CDR1 MNHEY, CDR2 SVGAGI.